This TCR beta chain was identified during a study of T cell responses to AZD1222 COVID-19 vaccine. Using immunoSEQ multiplex PCR, the repertoire was profiled, and TCRdb retains in-frame clones only, with some absent. The data show about 150,000 clones, about 90% seen once. Germline V gives CDR1 LNHDA, CDR2 SQIVND (reference sequence). Trimming pared 9 bases from V and 0 bases from J, leaving 12 bases between. The CDR3 is 14 residues long. The material was peripheral blood, obtained on day 0 of MenACWY control vaccination. The chain recombines TRBV19 with TRBJ2-1; D not certain. This TCR was sampled from an adult in good health. CDR3 nucleotide sequence: TGTGCCAGCCGTTGGGGTCCCTCCTACAATGAGCAGTTCTTC. This gives the protein CASRWGPSYNEQFF.